This T cell receptor (beta chain) was obtained from a study of blood T cell repertoires in COVID-19. Study context: Acute-phase and convalescent COVID-19 samples originated in the United States, Italy and Spain. T cells, B-cell-depleted T cells, or PBMCs provided the cDNA or gDNA that served as material.

The CDR3 is 17 amino acids. The germline CDR1 and CDR2 sequences are KGHDR and SFDVKD. The germline V and J ends were trimmed by 0 bases and 0 bases, with 11 bases remaining between them. Under the authors' procedure: The assay estimated nucleated cells by amplifying reference gene primers. Some clones are missing from TCRdb's copy, which holds only in-frame ones; the method was immunoSEQ multiplex PCR. Clone size and the V and J calls come from that table; the DNA yielded D and trimming. The sample carries under 350,000 clones, roughly 86% recorded once. J is TRBJ2-4 and V is TRBV24-1; D is ambiguous. The TCR comes from a man aged 18 to 35 with active or convalescent COVID-19. Sequenced sample: peripheral blood. The CDR3 spells CATSDLPGDLAKNIQYF. The DNA for the CDR3 is TGTGCCACCAGTGATTTGCCAGGCGACCTAGCCAAAAACATTCAGTACTTC.